A selection of T cell receptor beta chains follows, all from one sample in a study of vaccination and CD4 T cells after COVID-19. TCRdb passed the PCR reads through MiXCR, listing each CDR3 protein once. The repertoire consists of 10,000 to 15,000 distinct CDR3 sequences, with around 50% occurring once and the leading ten covering under 40%. These receptors are not linked to any known antigen. Specimen: CD4+ T cells from blood, cultured in vitro. The source is a human donor who had recovered from COVID-19. Both conserved end residues are part of each CDR3. D genes are given only for firm matches. Clone sizes are given selectively: once, few, many, or a class where the clone is expanded.

TRBV27,TRBJ2-3,16,NA,large,TGTGCCAGCAGTCGGGGCACGGCAGGGGGGTTGGATACGCAGTATTTT,CASSRGTAGGLDTQYF
TRBV10-3,TRBJ1-3,14,NA,NA,TGTGCCATCAGTGAAACAGGGACTGGAAACACCATATATTTT,CAISETGTGNTIYF
TRBV6-1,TRBJ1-2,15,NA,NA,TGTGCCAGCAGTATCCACGGACGGCTGATAGAAGGCTACACCTTC,CASSIHGRLIEGYTF
TRBV29-1,TRBJ1-6,13,NA,once,TGCAGCGCTGGGGACGGATCTAATTCACCCCTCCACTTT,CSAGDGSNSPLHF
TRBV6-1,TRBJ1-1,13,NA,NA,TGTGCCAGCATCGGGGGGCGGGGAGGTGAAGCTTTCTTT,CASIGGRGGEAFF
TRBV11-3,TRBJ1-1,15,NA,NA,TGTGCCAGCAGCTTAGGAATCTCGGCGAACACTGAAGCTTTCTTT,CASSLGISANTEAFF
TRBV10-3,TRBJ2-2,14,NA,once,TGTGCCATCAGTGAGTCGGGGAACACCGGGGAGCTGTTTTTT,CAISESGNTGELFF
TRBV20-1,TRBJ2-1,18,TRBD2,NA,TGCAGTGCTAGAGCAATGGGGGTGGGGGGGTTTAGCTACAATGAGCAGTTCTTC,CSARAMGVGGFSYNEQFF
TRBV30,TRBJ1-5,14,NA,once,TGTGCCTGGAGTGTTGGGGCTACTAATCAGCCCCAGCATTTT,CAWSVGATNQPQHF
TRBV6-5,TRBJ1-1,12,NA,few,TGTGCCAGCAGTTACGCTAGGGAGGTAGCTTTCTTT,CASSYAREVAFF
TRBV7-2,TRBJ2-3,14,TRBD2,NA,TGTGCCAGCAGCCCAGGACTAGCCACAGATACGCAGTATTTT,CASSPGLATDTQYF
TRBV7-2,TRBJ2-5,13,NA,NA,TGTGCGAGCAGCTTTCCAGGGACTGAGACCCAGTACTTC,CASSFPGTETQYF
TRBV20-1,TRBJ2-7,15,TRBD1,once,TGCAGTGCTAGACACGGGACAGGGGGCAAGTACGAGCAGTACTTC,CSARHGTGGKYEQYF
TRBV19,TRBJ1-2,13,NA,NA,TGTGCCAGTAGTATCGGCCGCAACAGGGGCTACACCTTC,CASSIGRNRGYTF
TRBV11-2,TRBJ1-2,14,NA,NA,TGCGCCAGCAGCCCCCGCGGGGTCTCCTATGGCTACACCTTC,CASSPRGVSYGYTF
TRBV19,TRBJ2-4,19,NA,NA,TGTGCCAGTAGTATATGGGGTAGCCCCACGGATATAGCCAAAAACATTCAGTACTTC,CASSIWGSPTDIAKNIQYF
TRBV6-2/TRBV6-3,TRBJ2-7,16,NA,NA,TGTGCCAGCAGCAAACCGGCCCTCCACCAGAGCTACGAGCAGTACTTC,CASSKPALHQSYEQYF
TRBV20-1,TRBJ2-3,11,NA,NA,TGCAGTGCTAGAGCGGAAGATACGCAGTATTTT,CSARAEDTQYF
TRBV18,TRBJ2-2,12,NA,NA,TGTGCCAGCTCACCCCTAACCGGGGAGCTGTTTTTT,CASSPLTGELFF
TRBV19,TRBJ2-2,14,NA,once,TGTGCCAGTAGTATTGAACAGGGCACCGGGGAGCTGTTTTTT,CASSIEQGTGELFF
TRBV29-1,TRBJ1-1,12,NA,NA,TGCAGCGTTGAAGTCGAGAACACTGAAGCTTTCTTT,CSVEVENTEAFF
TRBV7-8,TRBJ1-1,14,NA,medium-sized,TGTGCCAGCAGCGCACGGGAGGGTACCACTGAAGCTTTCTTT,CASSAREGTTEAFF
TRBV2,TRBJ2-5,15,TRBD2,NA,TGTGCCAGCAGTTTGACTAGCGGGACTGGGGAGACCCAGTACTTC,CASSLTSGTGETQYF
TRBV21-1,TRBJ2-7,17,NA,NA,TGTGCCAGCACCGAAAAAGGGTGGACTAGCGGGATCTACGAGCAGTACTTC,CASTEKGWTSGIYEQYF
TRBV7-2,TRBJ1-6,14,NA,NA,TGTGCCAGCAGCTTAGCGATTAGGAATTCACCCCTCCACTTT,CASSLAIRNSPLHF
TRBV19,TRBJ1-5,15,TRBD1,NA,TGTGCCAGTAGTATGATGGACAGGGGACATCAGCCCCAGCATTTT,CASSMMDRGHQPQHF
TRBV21-1,TRBJ1-3,15,NA,NA,TGTGCCAGCAGCAAAGTAGGGGGCCCCAGAAACACCATATATTTT,CASSKVGGPRNTIYF
TRBV28,TRBJ1-5,17,NA,once,TGTGCCAGCAGTTTAATCCGGGGGAGGGCCCGTAATCAGCCCCAGCATTTT,CASSLIRGRARNQPQHF
TRBV15,TRBJ1-5,15,NA,NA,TGTGCCACCAGCAGAGTTGGGACCTTGGGACAGCCCCAGCATTTT,CATSRVGTLGQPQHF
TRBV7-2,TRBJ1-2,11,NA,few,TGTGCCAGCAGCTCCCCTGAGGGCTACACCTTC,CASSSPEGYTF
TRBV19,TRBJ1-2,13,TRBD1,NA,TGTGCCAGCGTACAGGGGGGGAACTATGGCTACACCTTC,CASVQGGNYGYTF
TRBV12-3/TRBV12-4,TRBJ1-1,13,NA,NA,TGTGCCAGCAGTTTAGCAGTGAACACTGAAGCTTTCTTT,CASSLAVNTEAFF
TRBV19,TRBJ2-7,13,NA,NA,TGTGCCAGTAGTTTGTCTAGCAAGGGCGAGCAGTACTTC,CASSLSSKGEQYF
TRBV20-1,TRBJ2-7,13,NA,NA,TGCAGTGCGGAGGTTTCGTCCTCCTACGAGCAGTACTTC,CSAEVSSSYEQYF
TRBV28,TRBJ1-5,13,NA,NA,TGTGCCAGCAGATACAGGGTGGGGCAGCCCCAGCATTTT,CASRYRVGQPQHF
TRBV30,TRBJ1-1,13,NA,NA,TGTGCCTGGACCTTTGACACTTACACTGAAGCTTTCTTT,CAWTFDTYTEAFF
TRBV7-9,TRBJ1-1,14,TRBD1,few,TGTGCCAGCAGTTCCCTTCAGGGGGCTACTGAAGCTTTCTTT,CASSSLQGATEAFF
TRBV30,TRBJ1-2,12,NA,NA,TGTGCCTGGAGGCGGGGGGGCTATGGCTACACCTTC,CAWRRGGYGYTF
TRBV6-4,TRBJ2-1,15,NA,NA,TGTGCCAGCAGTGAAGAGGGGGGATCAGCATATGAGCAGTTCTTC,CASSEEGGSAYEQFF
TRBV15,TRBJ2-6,19,TRBD1,once,TGTGCCACCAGCAGGGGAGAATGGACAGGGGGCAGTGGGGCCAACGTCCTGACTTTC,CATSRGEWTGGSGANVLTF
TRBV20-1,TRBJ2-1,16,NA,NA,TGCAGTGCTAGAGATCTCCGGACACCAATTTACAATGAGCAGTTCTTC,CSARDLRTPIYNEQFF
TRBV19,TRBJ1-3,16,TRBD1,NA,TGTGCCAGTAGTTCCTCCGGACAGGGGGCCGGAAACACCATATATTTT,CASSSSGQGAGNTIYF
TRBV20-1,TRBJ2-7,14,NA,NA,TGCAGTGCTACTCGACAGACCAGCTCCTACGAGCAGTACTTC,CSATRQTSSYEQYF
TRBV27,TRBJ1-2,18,TRBD1,NA,TGTGCCAGCAGTTTATCCCTTCAAGCGGGACAGCGCATCTATGGCTACACCTTC,CASSLSLQAGQRIYGYTF
TRBV20-1,TRBJ2-7,16,TRBD2,NA,TGCAGTGCTAGAGAGAGAGGACTAGCGGGGTCCTACGAGCAGTACTTC,CSARERGLAGSYEQYF
TRBV19,TRBJ2-1,15,NA,few,TGTGCCAGTAGTCCTCGACTGGAACTGGACAATGAGCAGTTCTTC,CASSPRLELDNEQFF
TRBV7-3,TRBJ2-1,16,TRBD2,NA,TGTGCCAGCAGCTTATACGGGCTAGCGGAGTACAATGAGCAGTTCTTC,CASSLYGLAEYNEQFF
TRBV19,TRBJ2-5,14,TRBD2,NA,TGTGCCAGTAGGGATGGGAGGGGCCAAGAGACCCAGTACTTC,CASRDGRGQETQYF
TRBV19,TRBJ1-2,15,TRBD1,NA,TGTGCCAGTAGTATTCAAGGACAGGGGGCAGGTGGCTACACCTTC,CASSIQGQGAGGYTF
TRBV6-1,TRBJ1-2,14,TRBD1,NA,TGTGCCAGCAGTCCTGTGACAGGGGGCCGTGGCTACACCTTC,CASSPVTGGRGYTF
TRBV7-6,TRBJ2-1,15,TRBD2,once,TGTGCCAGCAGCTCCGATAGCGGGGGGGCTGGAGAGCAGTTCTTC,CASSSDSGGAGEQFF
TRBV20-1,TRBJ1-2,16,NA,NA,TGCAGTGCTAGATCCTTTACGACAGGAAAAGTTGATGGCTACACCTTC,CSARSFTTGKVDGYTF
TRBV21-1,TRBJ2-7,17,NA,NA,TGTGCCAGCAGCAAAGTTCACGGGGGGCCCTCCGCCTACGAGCAGTACTTC,CASSKVHGGPSAYEQYF
TRBV20-1,TRBJ1-4,17,NA,few,TGCAGTGCTAGAGATGTAAGGCAGGGAGGGACTAATGAAAAACTGTTTTTT,CSARDVRQGGTNEKLFF
TRBV7-2,TRBJ2-1,13,NA,NA,TGTGCCAGCAGCGTCATCCGGAGCGGAGAGCAGTTCTTC,CASSVIRSGEQFF